The next 4 T cell receptor beta chains were all read from a single sample in a study of blood T cell repertoires in COVID-19. Clones were read by immunoSEQ multiplex PCR, and TCRdb kept only the in-frame ones, dropping some. There are 180,000 or so clones in the sample; around nine tenths occur only once, and around 1.7% lies in the top ten. The sample consisted of peripheral blood. Receptors were obtained from a young man with active or convalescent COVID-19.

This chain uses TRBV30 with TRBJ1-4; TRBD1 is a possible D gene (6 bases). Deletions cut 8 bases from V and 8 bases from J, with 21 bases between. This CDR3 comprises 14 residues. The germline gives CDR1 GTSNPN, CDR2 SVGIG (reference sequence). CDR3 nucleotide sequence: TGTGCCGGATCTGAAGCAGGGGTGGGGGAAAAACTGTTTTTT. It specifies CAGSEAGVGEKLFF.

This chain links TRBV5-1 with TRBJ2-1; a weak D match, TRBD1 (5 bases). Germline CDR1 is SGHRS and CDR2 is YFSETQ. Trimming removed 5 bases from V and 6 bases from J, with 12 bases in between. This CDR3 has 13 residues. The CDR3 reads CASSLGVGNEQFF. CDR3 bases: TGCGCCAGCAGTCTAGGGGTTGGCAATGAGCAGTTCTTC.

This clone was picked up one time. The J gene is TRBJ2-7, the V gene TRBV12-3 or TRBV12-4; D is unclear. The length of the CDR3 is 13 residues. V gave up 5 bases and J gave up 6 bases, with 14 bases separating them. The CDR3 is CASSTIAITEQYF. The CDR3 DNA reads TGTGCCAGCAGTACGATCGCGATCACCGAGCAGTACTTC.

V usage is TRBV25-1 and J usage is TRBJ1-1, with a weak D call TRBD1 (5 bases). Trimming left V 3 bases short and J 4 bases short, with 18 bases between. The CDR3 length is 16 residues. The germline V gene has CDR1 MGHDK and CDR2 SYGVNS. In nucleotides, the CDR3 is TGTGCCAGCAGTGAGGGTGGGGCGGGACCCGGCACTGAAGCTTTCTTT. It yields the protein CASSEGGAGPGTEAFF.